This entry describes one TCR beta chain. Its cognate antigen has yet to be identified. Within one base of it there is no much larger clone, and no base qualities were kept. These data belong to a study of vaccination effects on CD4 cells after COVID-19 (dated by TCRdb to 2021 to 2024). As for the study more broadly: In the ViraFEST assay, PBMC were stimulated with viral peptide pools, and TCR sequencing was then used to find antigen-specific CD4+ T cell clonotypes based on their expansion. Post-vaccine samples across the study were collected a median of 72 days after the second dose, with a range of 14 to 241. About 2.1 million PBMC per well were cultured with approximately 10 ug/ml peptides in IMDM containing about 5% human AB serum, roughly 9.5 IU/ml IL-2 and gentamicin. SARS-CoV-2 spike-specific CD4+ TCR repertoires from before and after mRNA vaccination were compared in COVID-19 convalescent patients and in infection-naive vaccine recipients. Altogether, roughly 10 COVID-19 convalescent patients and a few SARS-CoV-2-naive healthy vaccine recipients made up the full study. Cultures from other donors in the study were sequenced using the Oncomine TCR Beta short-read assay on an Illumina iSeq 100.

V is clipped by 5 bases and J by 5 bases, and the sequence between their germline boundaries is 12 bases long. Including the terminal cysteine and phenylalanine, the CDR3 comprises 13 residues. Of all the DNA, just the CDR3 is kept, 39 bases in frame from base 1. After 10 days of culture, CD4+ T cells were isolated with the EasySep CD4+ T cell isolation kit. Two doses of either the BNT162b2 or the mRNA-1273 mRNA SARS-CoV-2 vaccine were administered to participants. None of the healthy vaccine recipients had a prior SARS-CoV-2 infection, which was confirmed by nucleocapsid antibody tests that came back negative both before and after vaccination. On days 3 and 7, half of the culture medium was replaced with fresh IL-2-containing medium. Each peptide stimulation condition was cultured in triplicate wells unless otherwise noted. PBMC were separated from whole blood using Ficoll-Paque Plus gradient centrifugation and were then either cryopreserved at -140C or used fresh. The QIAamp micro DNA kit was used to extract genomic DNA from the cultured CD4+ T cells.

On the study overall, not on this receptor specifically: Clones induced by infection and clones induced by vaccination both contracted markedly at late timepoints after vaccination, which fits with T cell responses waning over time. Only a small number of convalescent patients were included, and no early post-infection timepoints were available, which limited the study. Among healthy vaccine recipients, nearly all vaccine-induced clones were SARS-CoV-2 mono-reactive, and just 1 of 255 was cross-reactive with common cold coronaviruses.

The method was the immunoSEQ multiplex PCR assay. DNA from the cultured, isolated CD4+ T cells was subjected to TCR beta CDR3 sequencing. Per the original workflow: Non-productive TCR sequences were removed and reads were trimmed to the CDR3 region, keeping CDR3s of at least 7 amino acids. Antigen-specific clonotypes were identified using the MANAFEST web app by comparison of expansion in peptide wells against reference cultures. For clones to be considered positive, expansion at FDR<0.05 versus reference and all other wells, an odds ratio above 5, and a frequency above 0.1% in two replicate wells were required. A clonotype was called cross-reactive if it was significantly expanded both in SARS-CoV-2 spike wells and in at least one common cold coronavirus spike condition. Levenshtein distance calculated with the stringdist R package was used to assess CDR3 similarity, and unrooted trees were constructed with ape in R 3.6.1. Here the immuneACCESS table is served through TCRdb, limited to in-frame sequences with V and J called. Missing clones are a known gap in these copies; in checked studies unresolved V genes cover under half, and the rest lacks a known reason. V, J and clone size are those of that table, while D and trimming were read from the DNA. The sample has 50,000 to 70,000 clones on record, 65% to 80% of them singletons. Approximately 2.3% of the sample belongs to the ten largest clones.

The receptor comes from a human donor who received a COVID-19 vaccine. Recombination connected TRBV12-3 or TRBV12-4 to TRBJ1-2, with no reliable assignment of the D segment. Sample: CD4+ T cells from PBMCs cultured without peptide, taken after COVID-19 vaccination. The CDR3 corresponds to CASSIHGRYGYTF. Read as DNA, the sequence is TGTGCCAGCAGTATTCACGGACGGTATGGCTACACCTTC.